What follows are 25 T cell receptor beta chains derived from one specimen sequenced in a study of blood T cell repertoires in COVID-19. TCRdb's table, derived via immunoSEQ multiplex PCR, lists solely in-frame clones and lacks some. This sample has some 500,000 clones; about 89% occur once, and the top ten carry 7.8%. Sequencing was done on a sample of peripheral blood. The source of these receptors is a woman aged 45-65 years with COVID-19, enrolled during active disease.

J is TRBJ2-2 and V is TRBV5-1; maybe TRBD2 (5 bases). Trimming cost V 4 bases and J 0 bases, with 13 bases left between them. The length of the CDR3 is 16 residues. Germline V lookup: CDR1 SGHRS, CDR2 YFSETQ. CDR3 DNA sequence: TGCGCCAGCAGCGTAGGACTTAACGCGAACACCGGGGAGCTGTTTTTT. Amino acid sequence: CASSVGLNANTGELFF.

The V gene is TRBV5-6, the J gene TRBJ2-7; D possibly corresponds to TRBD2 (6 bases). Germline CDR1 reads SGHDT; CDR2 reads YYEEEE. V lost 4 bases to trimming and J lost 3 bases, with 14 bases between them. This CDR3 comprises 14 residues. This CDR3 is CASSPRGIDYEQYF. The CDR3 DNA reads as TGTGCCAGCAGCCCCCGGGGGATCGACTACGAGCAGTACTTC. The variable domain in full, with the rest retrieved from reference TRBV5-6 and TRBJ2-7, is DAGVTQSPTHLIKTRGQQVTLRCSPKSGHDTVSWYQQALGQGPQFIFQYYEEEERQRGNFPDRFSGHQFPNYSSELNVNALLLGDSALYLCASSPRGIDYEQYFGPGTRLTVT.

The chain employs TRBV11-2 and TRBJ2-1, with D hard to call. CDR3 size: 14 residues. Germline loops: CDR1 SGHAT, CDR2 FQNNGV. Trimming stripped 0 bases from V and 1 base from J, with 4 bases between. CDR3 in amino acids: CASSLDPSYNEQFF. The CDR3 DNA reads as TGTGCCAGCAGCTTAGACCCTTCCTACAATGAGCAGTTCTTC.

The DNA of the CDR3 is TGCGCCAGCAGCTTGGAGTACTCCATTGACTATGGCTACACCTTC. Amino acid sequence: CASSLEYSIDYGYTF. The chain uses TRBV5-1 and TRBJ1-2, with unresolved D. Per the germline V gene, CDR1 is SGHRS and CDR2 is YFSETQ. Trimming stripped 0 bases from V and 3 bases from J, with 12 bases between. This CDR3 has 15 residues.

The gene calls are TRBV30 and TRBJ1-4, with D possibly matching TRBD1 (5 bases). V lost 2 bases and J 6 bases, leaving 16 bases between the germline ends. There are 15 residues in the CDR3. Per the germline V gene, CDR1 is GTSNPN and CDR2 is SVGIG (reference sequence). Here the CDR3 reads CAWSPAGPRDEKLFF. In DNA, the CDR3 is TGTGCCTGGAGTCCAGCGGGGCCAAGGGATGAAAAACTGTTTTTT.

J is TRBJ1-1 and V is TRBV10-3, with D tentatively TRBD1 (5 bases). This CDR3 has 15 residues. Deletions cut 2 bases from V and 3 bases from J, with 13 bases between. CDR1 is ENHRY and CDR2 is SYGVKD in the germline V gene. CDR3: CAISEPRVGYTEAFF. As DNA, the CDR3 is TGTGCCATCAGTGAGCCCAGGGTGGGGTACACTGAAGCTTTCTTT.

V gene TRBV24-1 combines with J gene TRBJ2-5, with no clear D. From germline, CDR1 is KGHDR and CDR2 SFDVKD. Trimming pared 7 bases from V and 0 bases from J, leaving 11 bases between. The length of the CDR3 is 14 residues. In DNA, the CDR3 is TGTGCCACCAGCCATCCACAGAACCAAGAGACCCAGTACTTC. Protein: CATSHPQNQETQYF.

The chain carries TRBV5-1 and TRBJ1-3, with 9 bases identical to TRBD1. CDR1 is SGHRS and CDR2 is YFSETQ in the germline V gene. There are 16 residues in the CDR3. Germline trimming cut 0 bases from V and 4 bases from J; bases unmatched to any gene: 5. Here the CDR3 reads CASSLEGQGTGNTIYF. DNA for the CDR3: TGCGCCAGCAGCTTGGAGGGACAGGGTACAGGAAACACCATATATTTT.

The chain joins TRBV30 to TRBJ1-2; 7 bases are a match to TRBD1. V trimming: 8 bases; J trimming: 5 bases; junction bases outside the gene matches: 14. The CDR3 consists of 14 residues. Germline lookup yields CDR1 GTSNPN and CDR2 SVGIG (reference sequence). CDR3 region: CALDRAPQAYGYTF. In DNA, the CDR3 is TGTGCCCTCGACAGGGCCCCTCAGGCATATGGCTACACCTTC.

The CDR3 loop is CASSEAGSNSPLHF. CDR3 coding DNA: TGTGCCAGCAGTGAAGCAGGGAGCAATTCACCCCTCCACTTT. The chain uses TRBV2 and TRBJ1-6; D is unclear. CDR1 and CDR2 (germline): SNHLY, FYNNEI. The germline V and J ends were trimmed by 0 bases and 7 bases, with 7 bases remaining between them. CDR3 length equals 14 residues. Drawing the rest from reference TRBV2 and TRBJ1-6, the complete variable domain is EPEVTQTPSHQVTQMGQEVILRCVPISNHLYFYWYRQILGQKVEFLVSFYNNEISEKSEIFDDQFSVERPDGSNFTLKIRSTKLEDSAMYFCASSEAGSNSPLHFGNGTRLTVT.

This chain connects TRBV19 to TRBJ1-5; no definite D call. This CDR3 is built from 12 residues. Trimming removed 3 bases at V and 6 bases at J, with 6 bases between. Germline V gives CDR1 LNHDA, CDR2 SQIVND (reference sequence). This CDR3 reads CASSMNGQPQHF. CDR3 bases: TGTGCCAGTAGTATGAACGGTCAGCCCCAGCATTTT.

The rearrangement links TRBV5-1 to TRBJ1-6; D ambiguous. This CDR3 contains 14 residues. Between the trimmed V and J ends, which lost 0 bases and 8 bases, there was a span of 9 bases. The V gene's germline CDR1 is SGHRS and CDR2 YFSETQ. The CDR3 spells CASSLAVADSPLHF. The CDR3 coding sequence is TGCGCCAGCAGCTTGGCTGTGGCGGATTCACCCCTCCACTTT.

The chain employs TRBV6-5 and TRBJ1-2, with D unresolved. The V gene lost 6 bases and the J gene lost 0 bases, with 11 bases spanning the gap. Germline V gives CDR1 MNHEY, CDR2 SVGAGI. This CDR3 spans 14 amino acids. The CDR3 is CASSVGTANYGYTF. The DNA of the CDR3 is TGTGCCAGCAGCGTCGGCACAGCTAACTATGGCTACACCTTC.

The chain combines TRBV21-1 with TRBJ2-1; the tabulated D call, TRBD2, remains unverified against the DNA. TRBV21-1 counts as a pseudogene. This CDR3 is built from 16 residues. CDR3 in DNA: TGTGCCAGCAGCAAAGAGGCGCTCCGGGGGGACAATGAGCAGTTCTTC. This sequence encodes CASSKEALRGDNEQFF.

This clone was picked up one time. J is TRBJ2-7 and V is TRBV2, with 9 bases aligning to TRBD1. Trimming took 7 bases from V and 3 from J; bases not matched to a gene: 4. The CDR3 runs 13 residues. Looked up from germline, CDR1 is SNHLY and CDR2 is FYNNEI. The CDR3 sequence is CASKRDRDYEQYF. Here the CDR3 DNA reads TGTGCCAGCAAAAGGGACAGGGACTACGAGCAGTACTTC.

The gene calls are TRBV11-2 and TRBJ2-7; 7 bases map to TRBD2. The CDR3 consists of 17 residues. Germline trimming cut 1 base from V and 1 base from J; bases unmatched to any gene: 10. Germline V gene sequence: CDR1 SGHAT, CDR2 FQNNGV. CDR3 protein: CASSLGAGRVVSYEQYF. The CDR3 DNA reads as TGTGCCAGCAGCTTAGGAGCAGGGAGGGTGGTGTCCTACGAGCAGTACTTC.

The chain carries TRBV5-6 and TRBJ1-4; D gene unclear. CDR3 length: 14 residues. Per the germline V gene, CDR1 is SGHDT and CDR2 is YYEEEE. V lost 4 bases and J 5 bases, leaving 12 bases between the germline ends. CDR3 in DNA: TGTGCCAGCAGCCCCCTGGGAGGGAATGAAAAACTGTTTTTT. This gives the protein CASSPLGGNEKLFF.

The chain carries TRBV11-1 and TRBJ2-1; D gene ambiguous. V was trimmed by 1 base and J by 6 bases, leaving 7 bases between them. Germline V gene sequence: CDR1 SGHAT, CDR2 FQDESV (reference sequence). The CDR3 is 13 residues long. The CDR3 coding sequence is TGTGCCAGCAGCTTAGAAAGAGGCAATGAGCAGTTCTTC. It encodes CASSLERGNEQFF.

The chain couples TRBV5-1 to TRBJ1-1; D not certain. V was cut by 0 bases and J by 1 base, with 10 bases left in between. This CDR3 has 15 amino acids. Germline CDR1 is SGHRS and CDR2 is YFSETQ. For the CDR3, the DNA is TGCGCCAGCAGCTTGGCCGCAGGCTGGAACACTGAAGCTTTCTTT. It yields the protein CASSLAAGWNTEAFF.

The chain links TRBV3-1 (or the pseudogene TRBV3-2) to TRBJ2-7; unclear D gene. The CDR3 sequence is 14 residues long. From germline, CDR1 is LGHDT and CDR2 YNNKEL (reference sequence). The V end was cut by 7 bases, the J end by 4 bases, with 17 bases between. Here the CDR3 reads CASNHRRSDYEQYF. In DNA, the CDR3 is TGTGCCAGCAACCATAGGCGGTCAGATTACGAGCAGTACTTC.

This chain joins TRBV5-1 and TRBJ2-3; D is uncertain. Germline values: CDR1 SGHRS, CDR2 YFSETQ. The CDR3 runs to 12 residues. The V and J ends lost 4 bases and 2 bases respectively, with 5 bases between them. CDR3 coding DNA: TGCGCCAGCAGCCCCAACACAGATACGCAGTATTTT. This codes for CASSPNTDTQYF.

The chain couples TRBV7-8 to TRBJ1-3; a possible D gene is TRBD1 (5 bases). Germline V gene sequence: CDR1 SGHVS, CDR2 FQNEAQ. Trimming removed 5 bases from V and 4 bases from J, with 12 bases in between. The CDR3 is 14 amino acids. As DNA, the CDR3 is TGTGCCAGCAGCCCCGACAGATCAGGAAACACCATATATTTT. Amino acid sequence: CASSPDRSGNTIYF.

This clone appeared once. The chain combines TRBV6-1 with TRBJ1-1; no clear D. Germline values: CDR1 MNHNS, CDR2 SASEGT. The CDR3 runs 13 residues. Deletions cut 3 bases from V and 1 base from J, with 6 bases between. CDR3 in DNA: TGTGCCAGCAGTGATTTAGAGAACACTGAAGCTTTCTTT. Protein: CASSDLENTEAFF.

The V and J genes are TRBV30 and TRBJ1-5; no clear D gene. V lost 2 bases to trimming and J lost 3 bases, with 11 bases between them. The CDR3 runs 14 residues. Germline-derived CDR1 and CDR2 are GTSNPN and SVGIG (reference sequence). The CDR3 here is CAWSSGLTNQPQHF. The CDR3 DNA reads TGTGCCTGGAGTTCCGGACTGACCAATCAGCCCCAGCATTTT.

The rearrangement joins TRBV14 to TRBJ1-1, with D perhaps TRBD1 (6 bases). Trimming left V 4 bases short and J 1 base short, with 7 bases between. The germline gives CDR1 SGHDN, CDR2 FVKESK. The CDR3 contains 13 residues. This CDR3 is CASSPTGNTEAFF. The CDR3 nucleotides are TGTGCCAGCAGCCCGACAGGGAACACTGAAGCTTTCTTT.